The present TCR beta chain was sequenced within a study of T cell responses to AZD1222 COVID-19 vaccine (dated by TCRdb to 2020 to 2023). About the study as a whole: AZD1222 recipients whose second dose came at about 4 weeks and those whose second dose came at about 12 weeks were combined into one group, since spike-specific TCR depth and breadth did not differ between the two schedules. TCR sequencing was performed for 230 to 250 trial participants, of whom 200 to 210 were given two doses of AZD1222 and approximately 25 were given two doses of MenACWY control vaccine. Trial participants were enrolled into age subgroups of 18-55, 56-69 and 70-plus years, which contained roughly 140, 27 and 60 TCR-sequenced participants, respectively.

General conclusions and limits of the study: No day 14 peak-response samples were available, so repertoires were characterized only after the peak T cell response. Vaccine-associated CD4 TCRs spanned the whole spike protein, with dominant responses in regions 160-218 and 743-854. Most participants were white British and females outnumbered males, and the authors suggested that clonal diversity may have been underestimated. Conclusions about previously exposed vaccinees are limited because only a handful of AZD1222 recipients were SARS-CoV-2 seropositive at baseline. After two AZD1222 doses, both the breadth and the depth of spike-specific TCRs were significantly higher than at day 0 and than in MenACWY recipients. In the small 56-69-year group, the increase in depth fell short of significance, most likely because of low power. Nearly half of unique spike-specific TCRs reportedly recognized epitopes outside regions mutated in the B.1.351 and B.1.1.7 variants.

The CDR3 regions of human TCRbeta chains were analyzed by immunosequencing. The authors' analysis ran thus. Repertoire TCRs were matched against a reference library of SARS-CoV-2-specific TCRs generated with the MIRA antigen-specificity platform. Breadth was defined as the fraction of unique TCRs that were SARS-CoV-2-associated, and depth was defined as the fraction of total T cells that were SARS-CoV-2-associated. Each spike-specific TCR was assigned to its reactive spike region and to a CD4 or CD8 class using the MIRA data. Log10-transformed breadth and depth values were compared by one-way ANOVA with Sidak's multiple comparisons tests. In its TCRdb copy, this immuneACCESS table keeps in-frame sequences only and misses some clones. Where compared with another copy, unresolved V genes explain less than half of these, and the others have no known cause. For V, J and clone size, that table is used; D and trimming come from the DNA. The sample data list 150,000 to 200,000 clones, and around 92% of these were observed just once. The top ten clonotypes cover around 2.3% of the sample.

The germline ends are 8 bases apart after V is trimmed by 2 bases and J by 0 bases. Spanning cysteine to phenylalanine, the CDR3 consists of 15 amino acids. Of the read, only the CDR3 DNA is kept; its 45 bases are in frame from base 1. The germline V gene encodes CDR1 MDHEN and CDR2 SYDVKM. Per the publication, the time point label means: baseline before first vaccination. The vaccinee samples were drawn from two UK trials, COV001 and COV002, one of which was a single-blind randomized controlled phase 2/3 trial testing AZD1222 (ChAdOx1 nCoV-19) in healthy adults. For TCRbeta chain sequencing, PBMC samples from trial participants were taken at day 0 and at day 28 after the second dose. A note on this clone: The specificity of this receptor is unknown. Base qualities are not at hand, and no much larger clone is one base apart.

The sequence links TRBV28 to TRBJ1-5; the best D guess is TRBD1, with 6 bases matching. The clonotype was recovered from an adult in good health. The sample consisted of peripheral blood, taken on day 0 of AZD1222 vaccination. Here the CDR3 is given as CASSLGGASNQPQHF. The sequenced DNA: TGTGCCAGCAGTTTAGGGGGGGCTAGCAATCAGCCCCAGCATTTT.